These 12 T cell receptor beta chains were all obtained from the same sample, sequenced in a study of blood T cell repertoires in COVID-19 (dated by TCRdb to 2020 to 2021). The library was prepared using the immunoSEQ multiplex PCR assay. Here the immuneACCESS table is served through TCRdb, limited to in-frame sequences with V and J called. Missing clones are a known gap in these copies; in checked studies unresolved V genes cover under half, and the rest lacks a known reason. This sample lists about 190,000 clones; 80% to 85% were detected once. Approximately 6.1% of the sample is in the top ten clones. What was sequenced was peripheral blood. The receptor source for this set is a woman between 40 and 50 years old with acute or convalescent COVID-19.

The V call is TRBV7-9, the J call TRBJ1-1; tentative D call: TRBD1 (6 bases). From germline, CDR1 is SEHNR and CDR2 FQNEAQ (reference sequence). The V gene lost 6 bases and the J gene lost 1 base, with 21 bases spanning the gap. This CDR3 is built from 17 residues. The CDR3 reads CASSYKHRAEGNTEAFF. CDR3 bases: TGTGCCAGCAGTTATAAACACAGGGCCGAGGGGAACACTGAAGCTTTCTTT.

This clone was counted only a few times. The rearrangement uses TRBV3-1 (or the pseudogene TRBV3-2) and TRBJ2-7; D ambiguous. With 1 base removed from V and 0 bases from J, the gap between germline ends came to 7 bases. Germline-derived CDR1 and CDR2 are LGHDT and YNNKEL (reference sequence). CDR3 length: 14 residues. This chain's CDR3 is CASSQVASSYEQYF. CDR3 nucleotide sequence: TGTGCCAGCAGCCAAGTAGCTAGCTCCTACGAGCAGTACTTC.

The chain joins TRBV4-2 to TRBJ2-2, with 7 bases fitting TRBD1. Looked up from germline, CDR1 is LGHNA and CDR2 is YNFKEQ. This CDR3 contains 18 residues. V trimming: 3 bases; J trimming: 6 bases; junction bases outside the gene matches: 16. The CDR3 DNA reads as TGTGCCAGCAGCCAGCTCAATCAGGGGGAGTTGTTTGCCGGGGAGCTGTTTTTT. Encoded protein: CASSQLNQGELFAGELFF.

The chain couples TRBV11-2 to TRBJ2-2; 7 bases map to TRBD1. The germline gives CDR1 SGHAT, CDR2 FQNNGV. V dropped 5 bases and J dropped 5; count of bases not matched to a gene: 8. CDR3 length: 15 residues. In DNA, the CDR3 is TGTGCCAGCAGCAACACCGGGACAGCAACCGGGGAGCTGTTTTTT. It yields the protein CASSNTGTATGELFF.

This chain links TRBV27 with TRBJ2-2; 15 bases match TRBD2. Germline V gives CDR1 MNHEY, CDR2 SMNVEV (reference sequence). The CDR3 spans 18 residues. Trimming at V came to 3 bases and at J to 3 bases, leaving 5 bases not matched to a gene. The CDR3 DNA reads as TGTGCCAGCAGTTTGCAGGGACTAGCGGGGGGATACACCGGGGAGCTGTTTTTT. Translating gives CASSLQGLAGGYTGELFF.

The V and J genes are TRBV6-5 and TRBJ1-3, with D uncertain. This CDR3 is built from 14 residues. Trimming removed 2 bases at V and 3 bases at J, with 8 bases between. Germline V gene data show CDR1 as MNHEY and CDR2 as SVGAGI. CDR3 nucleotides: TGTGCCAGCAGTTACGGAGGGATTGGAAACACCATATATTTT. Translated, it gives CASSYGGIGNTIYF.

This chain uses TRBV6-5 with TRBJ1-6; D not resolved. The CDR3 spans 16 residues. The germline CDR1 and CDR2 sequences are MNHEY and SVGAGI. The V gene lost 4 bases and the J gene lost 8 bases, with 18 bases spanning the gap. The CDR3 reads CASSSPPGRAYSPLHF. The CDR3 coding sequence is TGTGCCAGCAGTTCCCCCCCCGGGAGGGCTTATTCACCCCTCCACTTT.

In the case of this clone: This CDR3 is also generated by other DNA sequences in the sample. The rearrangement joins TRBV5-1 to TRBJ1-1, with 10 bases identical to TRBD1. The V gene end was trimmed by 0 bases and the J gene end by 4 bases; junction bases not matched to a gene: 3. Germline assignment: CDR1 SGHRS and CDR2 YFSETQ. The CDR3 has 15 residues. CDR3 nucleotide sequence: TGCGCCAGCAGCTTGGGCCGGACAGGGGGCACTGAAGCTTTCTTT. As protein: CASSLGRTGGTEAFF.

This clone showed up just once. J is TRBJ2-7 and V is TRBV21-1; TRBD2 is taken as the D call from the table, unchecked against the DNA. TRBV21-1 is deemed a pseudogene. This CDR3 comprises 18 residues. For the CDR3, the DNA is TGTGCCACCCCACGGCGGGCTAGCGGGAGATTCTTCACCTACGAGCAGTACTTC. This translates into CATPRRASGRFFTYEQYF.

The rearrangement uses TRBV7-2 and TRBJ2-2, with 11 bases identical to TRBD2. The CDR3 sequence is 19 residues long. Germline CDR1 SGHTA, CDR2 FQGNSA. The junction had 7 bases not matched to a gene; V was cut back by 0 bases and J by 1 base. DNA for the CDR3: TGTGCCAGCAGCTTAGCGAAAATTCTAGCGGGAGGGAACACCGGGGAGCTGTTTTTT. This gives the protein CASSLAKILAGGNTGELFF.

This chain uses TRBV18 with TRBJ1-1; no clear D gene. V lost 3 bases and J 3 bases, leaving 20 bases between the germline ends. The CDR3 is 17 amino acids. Germline-derived CDR1 and CDR2 are KGHSH and LQKENI. The CDR3 region is CASSPPREGSMDTEAFF. The DNA for the CDR3 is TGTGCCAGCTCACCCCCCCGGGAGGGCTCGATGGACACTGAAGCTTTCTTT.

The chain carries TRBV19 and TRBJ2-1, with D possibly being TRBD2 (6 bases). This CDR3 is 15 amino acids long. Trimming stripped 7 bases from V and 2 bases from J, with 15 bases between. In germline, CDR1 is LNHDA, CDR2 SQIVND (reference sequence). CDR3 protein: CASNLGTQTYNEQFF. The CDR3 DNA sequence: TGTGCCAGTAACTTGGGGACTCAGACCTACAATGAGCAGTTCTTC.